Listed below are T cell receptor beta chains from one sample, sequenced in a study of beta chain features in type 1 diabetes. Clones were read by immunoSEQ multiplex PCR, and TCRdb kept only the in-frame ones, dropping some. The sample contains roughly 280,000 clones, 24% of which appear only once. The sequenced sample was naive CD4+ T cells from blood. These receptors were taken from a woman aged 25 to 45 with type 1 diabetes. The CDR3 runs from the conserved cysteine through the conserved F or W. Each record gives: J gene, V gene, clone size, D gene, CDR3 protein, CDR3 DNA. The D gene is left open where the match is weak. For some rows the clone size is stated as once, few or many, or as a class when expanded; others skip it.

J gene: TRBJ1-4; V gene: TRBV30; clone size: .; D gene: .; CDR3 protein: CAWSSMTTTNEKLFF; CDR3 DNA: TGTGCCTGGAGTTCAATGACAACAACTAATGAAAAACTGTTTTTT
J gene: TRBJ2-1; V gene: TRBV28; clone size: .; D gene: TRBD2; CDR3 protein: CASSSSGAEQFF; CDR3 DNA: TGTGCCAGCAGTTCTAGCGGGGCAGAGCAGTTCTTC
J gene: TRBJ2-1; V gene: TRBV18; clone size: .; D gene: .; CDR3 protein: CASSPPQGFSYNEQFF; CDR3 DNA: TGTGCCAGCTCACCTCCACAGGGTTTCTCCTACAATGAGCAGTTCTTC
J gene: TRBJ2-1; V gene: TRBV7-8; clone size: .; D gene: .; CDR3 protein: CASSSSRQGRVEQFF; CDR3 DNA: TGTGCCAGCAGCTCTTCACGACAGGGGAGGGTGGAGCAGTTCTTC
J gene: TRBJ2-5; V gene: TRBV6-6; clone size: few; D gene: TRBD1; CDR3 protein: CASGYWGQGEETQYF; CDR3 DNA: TGTGCCAGCGGCTACTGGGGACAGGGGGAAGAGACCCAGTACTTC
J gene: TRBJ1-1; V gene: TRBV7-9; clone size: .; D gene: .; CDR3 protein: CASSSAGTEAFF; CDR3 DNA: TGTGCCAGCAGTTCGGCGGGAACTGAAGCTTTCTTT
J gene: TRBJ2-7; V gene: TRBV7-9; clone size: .; D gene: TRBD1; CDR3 protein: CASSLGTGGNEQYF; CDR3 DNA: TGTGCCAGCAGCTTAGGGACAGGGGGCAACGAGCAGTACTTC
J gene: TRBJ2-5; V gene: TRBV14; clone size: .; D gene: .; CDR3 protein: CASSLTARKTQYF; CDR3 DNA: TGTGCCAGCAGCCTTACCGCGAGGAAGACCCAGTACTTC
J gene: TRBJ2-3; V gene: TRBV5-1; clone size: few; D gene: TRBD1; CDR3 protein: CASSYSGGSSTDTQYF; CDR3 DNA: TGCGCCAGCAGTTACTCAGGGGGCTCTAGCACAGATACGCAGTATTTT
J gene: TRBJ1-5; V gene: TRBV4-1; clone size: few; D gene: .; CDR3 protein: CASSQEGHGSNSNQPQHF; CDR3 DNA: TGCGCCAGCAGCCAAGAGGGACACGGAAGCAATAGCAATCAGCCCCAGCATTTT
J gene: TRBJ2-3; V gene: TRBV5-1; clone size: .; D gene: TRBD2; CDR3 protein: CASSLLAGADTQYF; CDR3 DNA: TGCGCCAGCAGCTTACTAGCGGGGGCAGATACGCAGTATTTT
J gene: TRBJ2-7; V gene: TRBV6-1; clone size: .; D gene: .; CDR3 protein: CASGPSYEQYF; CDR3 DNA: TGTGCCAGCGGCCCCTCCTACGAGCAGTACTTC
J gene: TRBJ2-3; V gene: TRBV30; clone size: .; D gene: TRBD2; CDR3 protein: CAWDAGGPPDTQYF; CDR3 DNA: TGTGCCTGGGATGCGGGAGGGCCGCCAGATACGCAGTATTTT
J gene: TRBJ1-1; V gene: TRBV7-9; clone size: once; D gene: .; CDR3 protein: CASSLATGVSEAFF; CDR3 DNA: TGTGCCAGCAGCTTAGCCACTGGTGTGAGTGAAGCTTTCTTT
J gene: TRBJ2-7; V gene: TRBV14; clone size: few; D gene: .; CDR3 protein: CASSQGAAYEQYF; CDR3 DNA: TGTGCCAGCAGCCAAGGGGCTGCCTACGAGCAGTACTTC
J gene: TRBJ2-5; V gene: TRBV4-2; clone size: few; D gene: TRBD1; CDR3 protein: CASSQHHRGQETQYF; CDR3 DNA: TGTGCCAGCAGCCAGCACCACAGGGGCCAAGAGACCCAGTACTTC
J gene: TRBJ2-1; V gene: TRBV10-3; clone size: few; D gene: .; CDR3 protein: CATSSVNEQFF; CDR3 DNA: TGTGCCACCTCTAGCGTCAATGAGCAGTTCTTC
J gene: TRBJ2-3; V gene: TRBV7-2; clone size: few; D gene: TRBD2; CDR3 protein: CASSLWAGGSTDTQYF; CDR3 DNA: TGTGCCAGCAGCTTATGGGCGGGAGGGAGCACAGATACGCAGTATTTT
J gene: TRBJ1-1; V gene: TRBV9; clone size: .; D gene: .; CDR3 protein: CASSVEAVRANTEAFF; CDR3 DNA: TGTGCCAGCAGCGTAGAAGCGGTCCGAGCGAACACTGAAGCTTTCTTT
J gene: TRBJ1-2; V gene: TRBV30; clone size: .; D gene: .; CDR3 protein: CAWSVHSYGYTF; CDR3 DNA: TGTGCCTGGAGTGTTCACAGCTATGGCTACACCTTC
J gene: TRBJ2-5; V gene: TRBV11-3; clone size: once; D gene: TRBD2; CDR3 protein: CASSNGGIQETQYF; CDR3 DNA: TGTGCCAGCAGCAACGGGGGGATCCAAGAGACCCAGTACTTC
J gene: TRBJ2-3; V gene: TRBV29-1; clone size: .; D gene: .; CDR3 protein: CSVDVSADTQYF; CDR3 DNA: TGCAGCGTTGATGTCTCAGCAGATACGCAGTATTTT
J gene: TRBJ1-1; V gene: TRBV7-3; clone size: .; D gene: .; CDR3 protein: CASSLEVNTEAFF; CDR3 DNA: TGTGCCAGCAGCTTAGAGGTTAACACTGAAGCTTTCTTT
J gene: TRBJ2-5; V gene: TRBV29-1; clone size: few; D gene: .; CDR3 protein: CSVERGFQQETQYF; CDR3 DNA: TGCAGCGTTGAAAGAGGGTTCCAGCAAGAGACCCAGTACTTC
J gene: TRBJ1-2; V gene: TRBV27; clone size: .; D gene: TRBD1; CDR3 protein: CASSSGQGDGYTF; CDR3 DNA: TGTGCCAGCAGTTCCGGACAGGGAGATGGCTACACCTTC
J gene: TRBJ2-7; V gene: TRBV2; clone size: few; D gene: .; CDR3 protein: CASRSRAGYEQYF; CDR3 DNA: TGTGCCAGCAGGAGTAGGGCGGGCTACGAGCAGTACTTC
J gene: TRBJ2-4; V gene: TRBV27; clone size: .; D gene: TRBD2; CDR3 protein: CASSQGTSKNIQYF; CDR3 DNA: TGTGCCAGCAGTCAAGGGACTAGCAAAAACATTCAGTACTTC
J gene: TRBJ2-5; V gene: TRBV7-3; clone size: .; D gene: .; CDR3 protein: CASSLSSRETQYF; CDR3 DNA: TGTGCCAGCAGCTTATCTAGCAGGGAGACCCAGTACTTC
J gene: TRBJ2-2; V gene: TRBV19; clone size: .; D gene: .; CDR3 protein: CASTGWLSNTGELFF; CDR3 DNA: TGTGCCAGTACGGGTTGGCTGTCGAACACCGGGGAGCTGTTTTTT
J gene: TRBJ2-1; V gene: TRBV30; clone size: .; D gene: .; CDR3 protein: CAWVQQGSDEQFF; CDR3 DNA: TGTGCCTGGGTACAACAGGGTTCGGATGAGCAGTTCTTC
J gene: TRBJ2-3; V gene: TRBV11-2; clone size: few; D gene: .; CDR3 protein: CASRMFREITDTQYF; CDR3 DNA: TGTGCCAGCAGGATGTTCCGGGAAATCACAGATACGCAGTATTTT
J gene: TRBJ1-1; V gene: TRBV11-2; clone size: .; D gene: .; CDR3 protein: CASSLTGISEAFF; CDR3 DNA: TGTGCCAGCAGCCTAACGGGGATATCTGAAGCTTTCTTT